This T cell receptor beta chain was observed in a study of cytomegalovirus exposure and HLA in healthy donors. About the research overall: From HLA-typed donors, an early data release held around 80 million unique TCRs.

As concerns this clone: Antigen: not known.

This cohort consisted of healthy bone marrow donors. Germline V gene lookup returns CDR1 SNHLY and CDR2 FYNNEI. Trimming took off 1 base at V and 0 bases at J, with 6 bases between the two ends. The CDR3 is 14 residues long. PCR involved 60 Vbeta and 13 Jbeta primers. Per the original data handling: A later analysis counted approximately 80 million unique TCR beta chains, around 10 million shared. TCRdb's table, derived via immunoSEQ multiplex PCR, lists solely in-frame clones and lacks some. For V, J and clone size, that table is used; D and trimming come from the DNA. The sample lists under 140,000 clones; about 90% were seen once. Study results and limitations: In most subjects, TCR beta sequences reportedly gave accurate predictions of HLA-A and HLA-B alleles.

The sequencing sample was made of PBMCs. The chain recombines TRBV2 with TRBJ1-2; D ambiguous. The source of this sequence is a middle-aged man in good health and CMV-seronegative. The CDR3 DNA reads TGTGCCAGCAGTGAAGACCAGGCTAACTATGGCTACACCTTC. This sequence encodes CASSEDQANYGYTF.